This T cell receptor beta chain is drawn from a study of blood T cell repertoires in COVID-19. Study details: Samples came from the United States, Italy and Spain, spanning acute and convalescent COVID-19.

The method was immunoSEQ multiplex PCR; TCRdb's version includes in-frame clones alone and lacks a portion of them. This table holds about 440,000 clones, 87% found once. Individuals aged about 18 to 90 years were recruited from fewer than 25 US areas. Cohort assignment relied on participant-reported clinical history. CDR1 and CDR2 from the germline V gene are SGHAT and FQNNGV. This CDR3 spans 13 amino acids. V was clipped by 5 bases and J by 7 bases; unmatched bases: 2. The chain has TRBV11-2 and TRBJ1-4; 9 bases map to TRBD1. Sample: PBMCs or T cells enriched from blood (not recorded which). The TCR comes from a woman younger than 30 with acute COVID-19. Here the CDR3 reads CASSGQGIEKLFF. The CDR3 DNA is TGTGCCAGCAGCGGACAGGGGATTGAAAAACTGTTTTTT.